This is a list of T cell receptor beta chains from one sample in a study of T cell repertoires in cytomegalovirus infection. No antigen is known for these receptors. TCRdb ran MiXCR on the reads and lists one entry per CDR3 protein. The sample gives 140,000 to 150,000 distinct CDR3 sequences, approximately 30% of which show up once; roughly half is in the top ten. The sample was CD8+ T cells from cultured PBMCs, taken from culture after CMV antigen stimulation. These receptors were taken from a human donor in good health (CMV status not recorded). Some clones in this sample may be carry-over from other donors' samples. CDR3s include the opening cysteine and the closing phenylalanine or tryptophan. D genes are given only for firm matches. Clone size is stated in some rows and not others, as once, few, many or a class when expanded.

>TRBJ1-1|NA|once|TRBV7-2
CASSSHRGNVDAFF
TGTGCCAGCAGCTCGCACCGGGGGAACGTGGATGCTTTCTTT
>TRBJ1-2|NA|few|TRBV10-3
CATRGLDGYTF
TGTGCCACACGTGGTCTGGATGGCTACACCTTC
>TRBJ1-6|NA|few|TRBV27
CASSLQGFTYNSPLHF
TGTGCCAGCAGTTTACAGGGATTCACCTATAATTCACCCCTCCACTTT
>TRBJ2-5|NA|many|TRBV12-3/TRBV12-4
CASSLVGAQETQYF
TGTGCCAGCAGTTTAGTAGGGGCCCAAGAGACCCAGTACTTC
>TRBJ2-7|TRBD1|NA|TRBV7-9
CASSSPGGDSYEQYF
TGTGCCAGCAGCTCCCCAGGGGGCGACTCCTACGAGCAGTACTTC
>TRBJ2-7|TRBD1|NA|TRBV6-1
CASGPGQSYEQYF
TGTGCCAGCGGACCGGGACAGTCCTACGAGCAGTACTTC
>TRBJ1-5|TRBD1|many|TRBV12-3/TRBV12-4
CASSAGQGAQPQHF
TGTGCCAGCAGCGCCGGGCAGGGGGCACAGCCCCAGCATTTT
>TRBJ1-1|NA|few|TRBV19
CASSMVEGLTEAFF
TGTGCCAGTAGTATGGTTGAGGGGCTCACTGAAGCTTTCTTT
>TRBJ2-5|NA|NA|TRBV7-6
CASSLGPRWNF
TGTGCCAGCAGCCTGGGACCCCGGTGGAACTTC
>TRBJ1-2|NA|NA|TRBV12-3/TRBV12-4
CASSVTGHYGYTF
TGTGCCAGCAGTGTGACAGGCCACTATGGCTACACCTTC
>TRBJ1-5|NA|NA|TRBV27
CASSPSDSRPQHF
TGTGCCAGCAGTCCCTCGGACAGTCGGCCCCAGCATTTT
>TRBJ1-5|TRBD1|many|TRBV19
CASSVQGNQPQHF
TGTGCCAGTAGTGTACAGGGGAACCAGCCCCAGCATTTT
>TRBJ2-1|TRBD2|few|TRBV20-1
CSARLSSGGFQFF
TGCAGTGCTAGATTATCTAGCGGGGGGTTTCAGTTCTTC
>TRBJ1-1|TRBD1|NA|TRBV4-1
CASSQEPRQGPSGTEAFF
TGCGCCAGCAGCCAGGAACCACGACAGGGCCCGTCGGGGACTGAAGCTTTCTTT
>TRBJ2-2|NA|many|TRBV7-2
CASSLSWRGPTSSGELFF
TGTGCCAGCAGCTTAAGCTGGCGGGGGCCAACAAGTTCCGGGGAGCTGTTTTTT
>TRBJ1-1|NA|many|TRBV11-3
CASSVRTWTEAFF
TGTGCCAGCAGCGTCAGGACCTGGACTGAAGCTTTCTTT
>TRBJ2-3|NA|NA|TRBV12-3/TRBV12-4
CASSAPEDNTDTQYF
TGTGCCAGCAGCGCCCCGGAAGACAACACAGATACGCAGTATTTT
>TRBJ1-1|NA|NA|TRBV29-1
CSADGSEAFF
TGCAGCGCCGACGGGAGTGAAGCTTTCTTT
>TRBJ1-2|NA|NA|TRBV7-2
CASSIRTHGYTF
TGTGCCAGCAGCATACGGACACATGGCTACACCTTC
>TRBJ2-3|NA|few|TRBV12-3/TRBV12-4
CASSLMRGRGDTQYF
TGTGCCAGCAGTTTGATGCGGGGGCGGGGAGATACGCAGTATTTT
>TRBJ1-2|NA|NA|TRBV2
CASSSGQTWGGYTF
TGTGCCAGCAGTTCAGGACAGACGTGGGGTGGCTACACCTTC
>TRBJ2-7|NA|NA|TRBV7-9
CASSLAGSSEQYF
TGTGCCAGCAGCTTAGCGGGATCTTCCGAGCAGTACTTC
>TRBJ2-2|NA|NA|TRBV19
CASSIRPRGTGELFF
TGTGCCAGTAGTATTCGGCCGAGGGGCACCGGGGAGCTGTTTTTT
>TRBJ2-1|NA|NA|TRBV11-2
CASSLESSYNEQFF
TGTGCCAGCAGCTTGGAGAGCTCCTACAATGAGCAGTTCTTC
>TRBJ2-3|NA|once|TRBV7-9
CASSLKDSAHTQYF
TGTGCCAGCAGCCTTAAGGACAGTGCTCATACGCAGTATTTT
>TRBJ2-3|TRBD2|NA|TRBV13
CASRPRGGADTQYF
TGTGCCAGCAGGCCCCGCGGGGGGGCAGATACGCAGTATTTT
>TRBJ2-7|TRBD1|many|TRBV6-5
CASSYDRGPYEQYF
TGTGCCAGCAGTTACGACAGGGGGCCGTACGAGCAGTACTTC
>TRBJ2-1|TRBD1|NA|TRBV28
CASSGTGNYNEQFF
TGTGCCAGCAGCGGGACAGGGAACTACAATGAGCAGTTCTTC
>TRBJ2-1|NA|once|TRBV11-3
CASSLTGDSSYNEQFF
TGTGCCAGCAGCTTAACGGGGGATAGCTCCTACAATGAGCAGTTCTTC